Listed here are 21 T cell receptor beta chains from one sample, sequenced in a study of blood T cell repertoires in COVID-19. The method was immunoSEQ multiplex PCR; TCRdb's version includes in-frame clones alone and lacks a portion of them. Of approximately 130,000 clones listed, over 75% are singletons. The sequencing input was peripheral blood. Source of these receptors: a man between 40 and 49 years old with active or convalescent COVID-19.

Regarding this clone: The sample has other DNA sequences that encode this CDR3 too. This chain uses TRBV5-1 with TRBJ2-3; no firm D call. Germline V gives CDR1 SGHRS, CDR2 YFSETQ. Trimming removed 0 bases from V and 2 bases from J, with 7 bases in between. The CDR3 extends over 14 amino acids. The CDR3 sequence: CASSLGQNTDTQYF. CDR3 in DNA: TGCGCCAGCAGCTTGGGGCAGAACACAGATACGCAGTATTTT.

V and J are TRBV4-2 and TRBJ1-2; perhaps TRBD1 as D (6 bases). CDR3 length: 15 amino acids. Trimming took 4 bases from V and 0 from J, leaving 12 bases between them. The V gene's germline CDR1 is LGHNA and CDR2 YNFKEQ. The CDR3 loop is CASSRGGSANYGYTF. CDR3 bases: TGTGCCAGCAGCCGAGGGGGATCGGCTAACTATGGCTACACCTTC.

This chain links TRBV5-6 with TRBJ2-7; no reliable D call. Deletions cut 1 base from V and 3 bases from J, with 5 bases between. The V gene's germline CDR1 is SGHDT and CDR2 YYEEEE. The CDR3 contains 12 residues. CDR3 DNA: TGTGCCAGCAGCTTGCGCAGCTACGAGCAGTACTTC. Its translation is CASSLRSYEQYF. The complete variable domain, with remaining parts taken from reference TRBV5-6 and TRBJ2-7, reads DAGVTQSPTHLIKTRGQQVTLRCSPKSGHDTVSWYQQALGQGPQFIFQYYEEEERQRGNFPDRFSGHQFPNYSSELNVNALLLGDSALYLCASSLRSYEQYFGPGTRLTVT.

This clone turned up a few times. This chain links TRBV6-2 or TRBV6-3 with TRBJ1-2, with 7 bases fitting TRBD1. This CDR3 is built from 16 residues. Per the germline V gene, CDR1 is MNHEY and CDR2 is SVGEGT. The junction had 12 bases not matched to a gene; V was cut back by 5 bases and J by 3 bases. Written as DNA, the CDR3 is TGTGCCAGCAGTCTAGAGGGACAGTTCTCTTACTATGGCTACACCTTC. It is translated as CASSLEGQFSYYGYTF.

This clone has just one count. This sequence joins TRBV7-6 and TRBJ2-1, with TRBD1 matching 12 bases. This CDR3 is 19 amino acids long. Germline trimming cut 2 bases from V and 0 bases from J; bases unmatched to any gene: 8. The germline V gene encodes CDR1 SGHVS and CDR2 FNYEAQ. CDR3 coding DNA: TGTGCCAGCAGCTTAAGGGGACAGGGGGCTTTGAGCTCCTACAATGAGCAGTTCTTC. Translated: CASSLRGQGALSSYNEQFF.

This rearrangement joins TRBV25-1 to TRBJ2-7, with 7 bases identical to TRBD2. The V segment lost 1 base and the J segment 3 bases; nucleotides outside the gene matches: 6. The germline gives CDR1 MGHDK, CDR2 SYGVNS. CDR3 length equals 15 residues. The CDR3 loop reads CASSESGGRSYEQYF. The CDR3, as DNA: TGTGCCAGCAGTGAATCGGGGGGACGAAGCTACGAGCAGTACTTC.

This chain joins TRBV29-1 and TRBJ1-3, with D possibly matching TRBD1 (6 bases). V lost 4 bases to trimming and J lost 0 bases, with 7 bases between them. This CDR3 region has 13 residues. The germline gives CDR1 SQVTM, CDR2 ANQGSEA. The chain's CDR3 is CSVVDSSGNTIYF. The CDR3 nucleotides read TGCAGCGTTGTGGACAGCTCTGGAAACACCATATATTTT.

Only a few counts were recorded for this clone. The CDR3 sequence: CASSTRAAYGGYTF. CDR3 nucleotide sequence: TGTGCCAGCAGCACCCGCGCGGCCTATGGAGGCTACACCTTC. V is TRBV7-9 and J is TRBJ1-2; D ambiguous. V lost 5 bases and J lost 8, with 18 bases in between. Germline V lookup: CDR1 SEHNR, CDR2 FQNEAQ (reference sequence). The CDR3 is 14 residues long.

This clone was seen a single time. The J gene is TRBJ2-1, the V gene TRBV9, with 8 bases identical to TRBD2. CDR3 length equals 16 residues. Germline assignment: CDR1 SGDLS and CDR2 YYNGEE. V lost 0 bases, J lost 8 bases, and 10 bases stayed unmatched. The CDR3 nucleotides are TGTGCCAGCAGCGTAGCTACGGGGCTAGCGGGCGATGAGCAGTTCTTC. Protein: CASSVATGLAGDEQFF.

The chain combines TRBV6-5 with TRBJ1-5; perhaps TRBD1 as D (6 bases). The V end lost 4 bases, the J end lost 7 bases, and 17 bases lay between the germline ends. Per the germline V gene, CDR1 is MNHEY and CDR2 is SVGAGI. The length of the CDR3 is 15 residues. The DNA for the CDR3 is TGTGCCAGCAGTTTGAGAGGGGGGGGACTGCAGCCCCAGCATTTT. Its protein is CASSLRGGGLQPQHF.

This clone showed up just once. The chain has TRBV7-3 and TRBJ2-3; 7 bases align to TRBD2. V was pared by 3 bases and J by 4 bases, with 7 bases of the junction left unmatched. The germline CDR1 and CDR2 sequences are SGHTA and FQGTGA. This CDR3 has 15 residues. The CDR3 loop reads CASSFASGGADTQYF. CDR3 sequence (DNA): TGTGCCAGCAGCTTCGCCAGTGGGGGGGCAGATACGCAGTATTTT.

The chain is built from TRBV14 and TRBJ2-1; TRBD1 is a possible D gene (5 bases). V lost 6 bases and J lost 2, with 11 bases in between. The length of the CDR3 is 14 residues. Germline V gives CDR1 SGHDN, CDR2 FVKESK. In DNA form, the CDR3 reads TGTGCCAGCAGTCGTGGGGCGGCCTACAATGAGCAGTTCTTC. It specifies CASSRGAAYNEQFF.

CDR3 coding DNA: TGTGCCAGCAGCACGGACAATGAGCAGTTCTTC. It specifies CASSTDNEQFF. The chain is built from TRBV11-3 and TRBJ2-1; no definite D call. The V gene's germline CDR1 is SGHNT and CDR2 YENEEA. V lost 5 bases and J lost 5, with 4 bases in between. The CDR3 sequence is 11 residues long.

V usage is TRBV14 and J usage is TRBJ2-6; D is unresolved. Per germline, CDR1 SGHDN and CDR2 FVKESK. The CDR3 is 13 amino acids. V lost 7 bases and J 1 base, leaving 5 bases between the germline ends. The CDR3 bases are TGTGCCAGCACTCGGTCTGGGGCCAACGTCCTGACTTTC. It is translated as CASTRSGANVLTF.

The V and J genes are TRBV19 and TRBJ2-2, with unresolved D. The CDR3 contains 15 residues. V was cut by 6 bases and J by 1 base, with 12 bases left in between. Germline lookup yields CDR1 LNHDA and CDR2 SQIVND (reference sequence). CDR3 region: CASSPSPGNTGELFF. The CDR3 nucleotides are TGTGCCAGTAGCCCCTCCCCGGGGAACACCGGGGAGCTGTTTTTT.

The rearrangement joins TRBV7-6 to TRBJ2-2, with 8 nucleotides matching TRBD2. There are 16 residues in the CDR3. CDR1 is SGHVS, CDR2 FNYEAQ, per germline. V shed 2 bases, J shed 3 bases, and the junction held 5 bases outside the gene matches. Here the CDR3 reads CASSLKIGGDTGELFF. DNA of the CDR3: TGTGCCAGCAGCTTAAAGATCGGGGGGGACACCGGGGAGCTGTTTTTT. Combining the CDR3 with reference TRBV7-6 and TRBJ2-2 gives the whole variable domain GAGVSQSPRYKVTKRGQDVALRCDPISGHVSLYWYRQALGQGPEFLTYFNYEAQQDKSGLPNDRFSAERPEGSISTLTIQRTEQRDSAMYRCASSLKIGGDTGELFFGEGSRLTVL.

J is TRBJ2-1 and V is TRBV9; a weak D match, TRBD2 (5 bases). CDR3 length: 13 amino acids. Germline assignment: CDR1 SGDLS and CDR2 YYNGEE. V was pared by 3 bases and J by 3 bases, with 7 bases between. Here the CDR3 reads CASSAGNYNEQFF. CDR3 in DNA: TGTGCCAGCAGCGCCGGGAACTACAATGAGCAGTTCTTC.

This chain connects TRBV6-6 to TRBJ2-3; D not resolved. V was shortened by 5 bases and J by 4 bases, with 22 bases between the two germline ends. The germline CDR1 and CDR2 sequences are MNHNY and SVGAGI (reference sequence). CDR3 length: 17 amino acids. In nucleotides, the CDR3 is TGTGCCAGCAGTCCAGAGGCGGCCGCCTGGCGATCAGATACGCAGTATTTT. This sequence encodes CASSPEAAAWRSDTQYF.

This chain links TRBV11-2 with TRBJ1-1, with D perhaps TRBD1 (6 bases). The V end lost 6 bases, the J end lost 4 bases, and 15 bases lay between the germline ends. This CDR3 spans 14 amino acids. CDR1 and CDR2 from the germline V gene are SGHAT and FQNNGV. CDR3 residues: CASRQGGGSTEAFF. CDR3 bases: TGTGCCAGCAGACAGGGCGGGGGGAGCACTGAAGCTTTCTTT. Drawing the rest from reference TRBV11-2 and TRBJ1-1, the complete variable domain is EAGVAQSPRYKIIEKRQSVAFWCNPISGHATLYWYQQILGQGPKLLIQFQNNGVVDDSQLPKDRFSAERLKGVDSTLKIQPAKLEDSAVYLCASRQGGGSTEAFFGQGTRLTVV.

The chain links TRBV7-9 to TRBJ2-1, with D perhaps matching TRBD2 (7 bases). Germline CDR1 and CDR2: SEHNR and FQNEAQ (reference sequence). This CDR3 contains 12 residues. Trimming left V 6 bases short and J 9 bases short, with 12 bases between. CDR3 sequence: CASSSGGGEQFF. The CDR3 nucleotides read TGTGCCAGCAGTTCGGGGGGCGGTGAGCAGTTCTTC.

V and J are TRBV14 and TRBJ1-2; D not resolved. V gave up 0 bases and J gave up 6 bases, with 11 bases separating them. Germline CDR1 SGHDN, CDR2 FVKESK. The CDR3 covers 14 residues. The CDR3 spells CASSQEQITHGYTF. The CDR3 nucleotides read TGTGCCAGCAGCCAAGAGCAGATTACCCATGGCTACACCTTC. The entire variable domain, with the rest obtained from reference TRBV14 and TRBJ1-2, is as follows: EAGVTQFPSHSVIEKGQTVTLRCDPISGHDNLYWYRRVMGKEIKFLLHFVKESKQDESGMPNNRFLAERTGGTYSTLKVQPAELEDSGVYFCASSQEQITHGYTFGSGTRLTVV.